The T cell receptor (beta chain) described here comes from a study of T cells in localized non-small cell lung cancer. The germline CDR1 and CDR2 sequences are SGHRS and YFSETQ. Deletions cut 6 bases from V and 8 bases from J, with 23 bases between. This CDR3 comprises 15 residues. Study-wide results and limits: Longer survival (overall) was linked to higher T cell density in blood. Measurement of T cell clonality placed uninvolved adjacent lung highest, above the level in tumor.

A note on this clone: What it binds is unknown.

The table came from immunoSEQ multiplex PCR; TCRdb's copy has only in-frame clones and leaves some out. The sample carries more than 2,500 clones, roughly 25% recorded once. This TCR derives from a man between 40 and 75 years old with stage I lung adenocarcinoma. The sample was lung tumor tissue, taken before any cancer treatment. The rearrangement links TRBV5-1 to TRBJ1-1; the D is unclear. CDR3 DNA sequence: TGCGCCAGCAAGGAACTTGAAGGGAACAGCTGGGAAGCTTTCTTT. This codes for CASKELEGNSWEAFF. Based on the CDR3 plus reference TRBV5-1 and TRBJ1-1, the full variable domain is KAGVTQTPRYLIKTRGQQVTLSCSPISGHRSVSWYQQTPGQGLQFLFEYFSETQRNKGNFPGRFSGRQFSNSRSEMNVSTLELGDSALYLCASKELEGNSWEAFFGQGTRLTVV.